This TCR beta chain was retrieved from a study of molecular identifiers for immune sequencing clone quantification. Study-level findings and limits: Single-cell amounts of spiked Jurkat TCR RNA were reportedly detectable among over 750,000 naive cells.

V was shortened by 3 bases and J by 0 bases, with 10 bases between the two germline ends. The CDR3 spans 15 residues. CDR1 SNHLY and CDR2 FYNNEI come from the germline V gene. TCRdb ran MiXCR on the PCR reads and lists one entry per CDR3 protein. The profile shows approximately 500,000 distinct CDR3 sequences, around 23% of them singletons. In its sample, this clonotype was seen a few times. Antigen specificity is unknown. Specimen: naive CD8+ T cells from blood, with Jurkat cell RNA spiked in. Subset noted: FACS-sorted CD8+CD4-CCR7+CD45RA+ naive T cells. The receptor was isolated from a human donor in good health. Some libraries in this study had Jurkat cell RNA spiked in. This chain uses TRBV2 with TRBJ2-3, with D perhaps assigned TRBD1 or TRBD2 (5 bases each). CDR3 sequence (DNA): TGTGCCAGCAGTGATGAGTGGGACAGCACAGATACGCAGTATTTT. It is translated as CASSDEWDSTDTQYF.